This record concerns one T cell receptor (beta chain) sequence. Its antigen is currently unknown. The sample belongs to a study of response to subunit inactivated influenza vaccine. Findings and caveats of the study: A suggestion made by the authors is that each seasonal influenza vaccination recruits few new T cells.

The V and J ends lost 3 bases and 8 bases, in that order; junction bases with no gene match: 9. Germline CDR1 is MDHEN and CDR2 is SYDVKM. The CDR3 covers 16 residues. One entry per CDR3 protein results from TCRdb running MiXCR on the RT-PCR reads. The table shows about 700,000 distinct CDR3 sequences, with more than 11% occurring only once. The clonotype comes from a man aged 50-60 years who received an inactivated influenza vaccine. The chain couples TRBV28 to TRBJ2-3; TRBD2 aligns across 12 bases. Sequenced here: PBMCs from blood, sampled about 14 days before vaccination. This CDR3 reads CASSFLTSGGVGTQYF. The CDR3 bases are TGTGCCAGCAGTTTCCTGACTAGCGGGGGAGTAGGTACGCAGTATTTT.